A single sample is the source of the 18 T cell receptor beta chains below, sequenced in a study of OX40 agonist ivuxolimab in advanced cancers. The repertoire was sequenced with immunoSEQ multiplex PCR; TCRdb's copy has only in-frame clones and lacks some. The repertoire holds roughly 53,000 clones, with approximately 84% as singletons. The sequencing used CD4+ or CD8+ T cells sorted from blood, collected in a trial of the OX40 agonist ivuxolimab. These receptor sequences come from an adult with an advanced solid tumor such as melanoma, head and neck, liver or kidney cancer.

This chain connects TRBV4-3 to TRBJ1-2; TRBD1 agrees at 10 bases. V shed 1 base, J shed 3 bases, and the junction held 2 bases outside the gene matches. The CDR3 runs 15 residues. CDR1 and CDR2 (germline): LGHNA, YSLEER. The CDR3 nucleotides read TGCGCCAGCAGCCAAGCCGGACAGGGGGACTATGGCTACACCTTC. Its protein product is CASSQAGQGDYGYTF.

The J gene is TRBJ2-3, the V gene TRBV7-2; D uncertain. This CDR3 spans 14 amino acids. Looked up from germline, CDR1 is SGHTA and CDR2 is FQGNSA. Trimming left V 1 base short and J 4 bases short, with 9 bases between. This CDR3 reads CASSLDSHADTQYF. DNA of the CDR3: TGTGCCAGCAGCTTAGACAGCCATGCAGATACGCAGTATTTT. The full variable domain, its missing parts supplied by reference TRBV7-2 and TRBJ2-3, is GAGVSQSPSNKVTEKGKDVELRCDPISGHTALYWYRQSLGQGLEFLIYFQGNSAPDKSGLPSDRFSAERTGGSVSTLTIQRTQQEDSAVYLCASSLDSHADTQYFGPGTRLTVL.

This clone was counted a few times. The CDR3 DNA reads as TGCGCCAGCAGCTTAAGGCCGAACACTGAAGCTTTCTTT. Translating gives CASSLRPNTEAFF. V usage is TRBV5-1 and J usage is TRBJ1-1; no reliable D call. Between the trimmed V and J ends, which lost 2 bases and 1 base, there was a span of 6 bases. Germline V lookup: CDR1 SGHRS, CDR2 YFSETQ. This CDR3 spans 13 amino acids.

The gene calls are TRBV6-5 and TRBJ2-7; no reliable D call. The CDR3 length is 12 residues. The V gene's germline CDR1 is MNHEY and CDR2 SVGAGI. The V end lost 3 bases, the J end lost 4 bases, and 7 bases lay between the germline ends. This CDR3 reads CASSYPGYEQYF. As DNA, the CDR3 is TGTGCCAGCAGTTATCCGGGTTACGAGCAGTACTTC.

The chain links TRBV6-1 to TRBJ1-4; tentative D call: TRBD1 (6 bases). In germline, CDR1 is MNHNS, CDR2 SASEGT. This CDR3 has 15 amino acids. Trimming left V 2 bases short and J 8 bases short, with 15 bases between. In nucleotides, the CDR3 is TGTGCCAGCAGTGAATTCGGCCGGGGGGGCGAAAAACTGTTTTTT. This gives the protein CASSEFGRGGEKLFF.

This sequence joins TRBV7-2 and TRBJ2-7, with TRBD2 matching 7 bases. Germline trimming cut 1 base from V and 4 bases from J; bases unmatched to any gene: 13. CDR1 is SGHTA and CDR2 is FQGNSA in the germline V gene. This CDR3 comprises 17 residues. CDR3 sequence: CASSLGASSGAPYEQYF. CDR3 DNA: TGTGCCAGCAGCTTAGGAGCGAGCAGCGGGGCCCCTTACGAGCAGTACTTC.

This clone has only a few counts. The chain is built from TRBV21-1 and TRBJ2-4; the table's D gene call, TRBD2, was not cross checked with the DNA. TRBV21-1 is a listed pseudogene. This CDR3 is 17 amino acids long. This CDR3 is CASSKETQRRAKNIQYF. The CDR3 coding sequence is TGTGCCAGCAGCAAAGAGACTCAGAGGAGGGCCAAAAACATTCAGTACTTC.

The rearrangement joins TRBV9 to TRBJ2-3, with D perhaps matching TRBD1 or TRBD2 (6 bases each). The CDR3 has 14 residues. Trimming removed 0 bases from V and 4 bases from J, with 9 bases in between. The germline V gene has CDR1 SGDLS and CDR2 YYNGEE. The CDR3 loop is CASSVVGGADTQYF. The CDR3 DNA is TGTGCCAGCAGCGTAGTGGGGGGCGCAGATACGCAGTATTTT. Full variable domain (missing parts from reference TRBV9 and TRBJ2-3): DSGVTQTPKHLITATGQRVTLRCSPRSGDLSVYWYQQSLDQGLQFLIQYYNGEERAKGNILERFSAQQFPDLHSELNLSSLELGDSALYFCASSVVGGADTQYFGPGTRLTVL.

The chain joins TRBV9 to TRBJ2-7, with no clear D. CDR3 size: 14 residues. CDR1 and CDR2 (germline): SGDLS, YYNGEE. V was pared by 4 bases and J by 0 bases, with 11 bases between. CDR3 coding DNA: TGTGCCAGCAGCCCCCGCATTGACTCCTACGAGCAGTACTTC. Amino acids: CASSPRIDSYEQYF.

Details on this clone: One junction end does not reproduce the germline sequence, and a read error may be involved. The CDR3 region has the DNA TGTGCCAGCAGTGCACAGGGGGCAGGGCAGCCCCAGCATTTT. Amino acids: CASSAQGAGQPQHF. The chain employs TRBV10-3 and TRBJ1-5; TRBD1 aligns across 9 bases. From germline, CDR1 is ENHRY and CDR2 SYGVKD. The CDR3 spans 14 residues.

This sequence joins TRBV19 and TRBJ1-5, with 10 nucleotides matching TRBD1. With V trimmed by 8 bases and J by 2 bases, 3 bases remained unmatched. Looked up from germline, CDR1 is LNHDA and CDR2 is SQIVND (reference sequence). There are 14 residues in the CDR3. The CDR3 is CASSGTGGNQPQHF. Written as DNA, the CDR3 is TGTGCCAGTTCCGGGACAGGGGGCAATCAGCCCCAGCATTTT.

This clone has only one observation. This chain joins TRBV19 and TRBJ2-7, with D possibly TRBD2 on 5 matching bases. Germline CDR1 reads LNHDA; CDR2 reads SQIVND (reference sequence). Trimming removed 5 bases at V and 3 bases at J, with 17 bases between. CDR3 size: 15 residues. This chain's CDR3 is CASSLNRDPYYEQYF. The CDR3, as DNA: TGTGCCAGTAGTCTCAACCGGGATCCATACTACGAGCAGTACTTC.

This chain links TRBV10-1 with TRBJ1-1, with TRBD1 identical over 7 bases. Germline CDR1 is WNHNN and CDR2 is SYGVQD (reference sequence). V was pared by 6 bases and J by 4 bases, with 5 bases of the junction left unmatched. The CDR3 covers 13 residues. CDR3 sequence reads: CASRLTGATEAFF. CDR3 nucleotides: TGCGCCAGCAGACTAACAGGGGCCACTGAAGCTTTCTTT.

The chain is built from TRBV28 and TRBJ1-5; TRBD1 is a possible D gene (6 bases). The CDR3 extends over 15 amino acids. The germline gives CDR1 MDHEN, CDR2 SYDVKM. Trimming took off 6 bases at V and 5 bases at J, with 17 bases between the two ends. CDR3 sequence reads: CASRESDRSHQPQHF. CDR3 nucleotide sequence: TGTGCCAGCAGGGAGTCGGACAGATCGCATCAGCCCCAGCATTTT.

The rearrangement joins TRBV7-9 to TRBJ1-3; D is unclear. V was cut by 2 bases and J by 2 bases, with 7 bases left in between. Germline V gene data show CDR1 as SEHNR and CDR2 as FQNEAQ (reference sequence). The CDR3 has 14 residues. This CDR3 is CASSLSGTGNTIYF. DNA for the CDR3: TGTGCCAGCAGCTTATCAGGAACTGGAAACACCATATATTTT.

This sequence joins TRBV10-1 and TRBJ2-2; 10 bases are a match to TRBD1. V shed 4 bases and J 2 bases; nucleotides not matched to a gene: 7. CDR3 size: 17 residues. The germline CDR1 and CDR2 sequences are WNHNN and SYGVQD (reference sequence). CDR3 sequence reads: CASSASGTGENTGELFF. In nucleotides, the CDR3 is TGCGCCAGCAGTGCCTCCGGGACAGGGGAAAACACCGGGGAGCTGTTTTTT.

This chain connects TRBV6-5 to TRBJ1-1; D call uncertain. Germline V gene lookup returns CDR1 MNHEY and CDR2 SVGAGI. The CDR3 covers 14 residues. Between the trimmed V and J ends, which lost 4 bases and 3 bases, there was a span of 12 bases. The CDR3 sequence: CASSFSPADTEAFF. The CDR3 DNA follows: TGTGCCAGCAGTTTCTCCCCGGCGGACACTGAAGCTTTCTTT.

This sequence joins TRBV6-1 and TRBJ1-2; D is possibly TRBD1 (6 bases). V was trimmed by 4 bases and J by 3 bases, leaving 9 bases between them. Germline V CDR1 and CDR2: MNHNS, SASEGT. The CDR3 consists of 13 residues. In DNA, the CDR3 is TGTGCCAGCAGTGCAAGGACAGACTATGGCTACACCTTC. Translated, it gives CASSARTDYGYTF.